Here is one T cell receptor beta chain with its context. Its antigen remains unidentified. The data were produced by immunoSEQ multiplex PCR, yet TCRdb's version contains in-frame clones alone and is incomplete. The sample carries about 150,000 clones, approximately 90% recorded once. The CDR3 runs 14 residues. With 6 bases clipped from V and 4 bases from J, the junction kept 8 bases outside the gene matches. Per germline, CDR1 SGHRS and CDR2 YFSETQ. This sample is drawn from a study of T cell responses to AZD1222 COVID-19 vaccine. Study-wide points: Regions left unmutated in variants are reportedly the target of nearly half of spike-specific TCRs. Spike-specific TCR depth and breadth grew after two AZD1222 doses. Among the donors, most were white British and more were female, and clonal diversity was possibly underestimated.

The J gene is TRBJ1-2, the V gene TRBV5-1; TRBD1 aligns across 8 bases. Sequencing used peripheral blood, obtained 28 days after the second AZD1222 dose. This TCR came from an adult who received the AZD1222 COVID-19 vaccine. CDR3 protein: CASTNRQGSYGYTF. The CDR3 bases are TGCGCCAGCACCAACCGACAGGGGAGCTATGGCTACACCTTC.